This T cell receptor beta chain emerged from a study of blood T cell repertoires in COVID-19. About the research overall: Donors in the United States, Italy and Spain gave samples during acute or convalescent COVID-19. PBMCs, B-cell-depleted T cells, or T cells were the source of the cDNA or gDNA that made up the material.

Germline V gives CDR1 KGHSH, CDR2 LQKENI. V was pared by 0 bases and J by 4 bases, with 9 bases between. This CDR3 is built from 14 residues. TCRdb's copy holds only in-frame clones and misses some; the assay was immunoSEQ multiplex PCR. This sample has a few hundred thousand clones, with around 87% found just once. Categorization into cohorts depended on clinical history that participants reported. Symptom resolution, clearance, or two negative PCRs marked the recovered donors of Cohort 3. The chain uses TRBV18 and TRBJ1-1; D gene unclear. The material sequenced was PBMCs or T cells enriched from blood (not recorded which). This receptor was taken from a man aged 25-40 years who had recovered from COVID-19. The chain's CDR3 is CASSPPGPGTEAFF. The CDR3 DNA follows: TGTGCCAGCTCACCACCGGGCCCCGGCACTGAAGCTTTCTTT.